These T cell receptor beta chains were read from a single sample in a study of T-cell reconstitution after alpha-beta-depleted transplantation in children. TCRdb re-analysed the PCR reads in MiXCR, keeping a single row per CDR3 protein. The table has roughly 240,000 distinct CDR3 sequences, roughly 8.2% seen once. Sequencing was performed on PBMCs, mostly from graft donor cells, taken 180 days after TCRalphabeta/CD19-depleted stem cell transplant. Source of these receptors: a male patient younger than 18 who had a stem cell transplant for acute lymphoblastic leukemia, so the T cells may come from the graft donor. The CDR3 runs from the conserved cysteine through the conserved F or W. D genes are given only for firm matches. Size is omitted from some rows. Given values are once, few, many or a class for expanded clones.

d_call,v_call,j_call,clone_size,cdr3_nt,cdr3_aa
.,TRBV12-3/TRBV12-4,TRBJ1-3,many,TGTGCCAGCAGTTTCAGCGCGGGAAACACCATATATTTT,CASSFSAGNTIYF
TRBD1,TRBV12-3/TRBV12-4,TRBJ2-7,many,TGTGCCAGCAGTTTATGGGACAGGCTCCACGAGCAGTACTTC,CASSLWDRLHEQYF
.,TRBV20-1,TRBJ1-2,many,TGCAGTGCTAGTTCCCGGCCGTGGGACTATGGCTACACCTTC,CSASSRPWDYGYTF
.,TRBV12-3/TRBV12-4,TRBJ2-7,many,TGTGCCAGCAGTACAGGGAATCCCTACGAGCAGTACTTC,CASSTGNPYEQYF
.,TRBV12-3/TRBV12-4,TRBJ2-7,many,TGTGCCAGCAGTTTACGCAAGTGGCCGCCCCTCTACGAGCAGTACTTC,CASSLRKWPPLYEQYF
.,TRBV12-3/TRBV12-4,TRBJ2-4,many,TGTGCCAGCAGTGTCTCGACAGGATGGGTCAAAAACATTCAGTACTTC,CASSVSTGWVKNIQYF
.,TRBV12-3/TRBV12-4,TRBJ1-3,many,TGTGCCACCTCCATCTCCGGAAACACCATATATTTT,CATSISGNTIYF
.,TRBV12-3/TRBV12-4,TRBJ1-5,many,TGTGCCAGCAGTTTTGAGGGGAGAGCTTATCAGCCCCAGCATTTT,CASSFEGRAYQPQHF
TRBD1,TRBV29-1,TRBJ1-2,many,TGCAGCGTGGACAGGGGAGGCTATGGCTACACCTTC,CSVDRGGYGYTF
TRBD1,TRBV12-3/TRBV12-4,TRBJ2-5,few,TGTGCCAGCAGTTTTGGGACAGGGGCGGTCCAAGAGACCCAGTACTTC,CASSFGTGAVQETQYF
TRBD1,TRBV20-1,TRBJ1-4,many,TGCAGTGCTAGACCAGACAGGGCGGGTGAAAAACTGTTTTTT,CSARPDRAGEKLFF
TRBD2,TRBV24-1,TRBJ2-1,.,TGTGCCACCAGTGCAAGGACTAGCTCCAATGAGCAGTTCTTC,CATSARTSSNEQFF
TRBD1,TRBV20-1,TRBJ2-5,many,TGCAGTGCTATGGGACAGAAGGAGACCCAGTACTTC,CSAMGQKETQYF
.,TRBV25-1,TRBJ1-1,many,TGTGCCAGCAGTGAAACCGGACGGACGCGTGAAGCTTTCTTT,CASSETGRTREAFF
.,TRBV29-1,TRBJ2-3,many,TGCAGCGTTACGAGGACGGGGGGCACAGATACGCAGTATTTT,CSVTRTGGTDTQYF
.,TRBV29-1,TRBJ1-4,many,TGCAGCGTTGAAAGTCCAGGGGATGAAAAACTGTTTTTT,CSVESPGDEKLFF
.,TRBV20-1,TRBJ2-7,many,TGCAGTGTATGGGGTGTAAGCTACGAGCAGTACTTC,CSVWGVSYEQYF
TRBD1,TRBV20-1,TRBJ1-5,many,TGCAGTGCTAGAGAGGTAAACAGGGGGCAGGGGGAGCCCCAGCATTTT,CSAREVNRGQGEPQHF
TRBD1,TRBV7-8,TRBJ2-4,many,TGTGCCAGCAGTGCTTGGACAGGGGCCTTCAAAAACATTCAGTACTTC,CASSAWTGAFKNIQYF
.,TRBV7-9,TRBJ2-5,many,TGTGCCAGCAGCCCCCTAGGAGGGGCAGAGACCCAGTACTTC,CASSPLGGAETQYF
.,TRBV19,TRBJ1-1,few,TGTGCCAGTAGACGCGGACAGACGAACACTGAAGCTTTCTTT,CASRRGQTNTEAFF
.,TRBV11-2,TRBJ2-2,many,TGTGCCAGCACCTTAGGTCTCACAGGTCGGACCGGGGAGCTGTTTTTT,CASTLGLTGRTGELFF
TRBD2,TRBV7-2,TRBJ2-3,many,TGTGCCAGCAGCCTTCGTGTCGTAGCGGGGTACCGAGATACGCAGTATTTT,CASSLRVVAGYRDTQYF
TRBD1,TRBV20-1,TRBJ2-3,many,TGCAGTGCTAGATCCTCCGGGACAGGATCTAGCTATACGCAGTATTTT,CSARSSGTGSSYTQYF
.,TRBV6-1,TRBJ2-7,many,TGTGCCAGCAGGCCCCGAGCCCCCTACGAGCAGTACTTC,CASRPRAPYEQYF
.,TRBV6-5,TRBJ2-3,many,TGTGCCAGCAGTTCTACAGGGTCCACCACAGATACGCAGTATTTT,CASSSTGSTTDTQYF
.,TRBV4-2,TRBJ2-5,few,TGTGCCAGCAGCCAAGATAGACAGAAGTACCAAGAGACCCAGTACTTC,CASSQDRQKYQETQYF
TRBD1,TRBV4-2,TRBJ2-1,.,TGTGCCATGGGCCCCCGGCTCCTCTCGTGGGGGCAGGGGGATGAGCAGTTCTTC,CAMGPRLLSWGQGDEQFF
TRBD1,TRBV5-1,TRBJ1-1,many,TGCGCCAGCAGCTTGGGACAGGGTGCGCTTGAAGCTTTCTTT,CASSLGQGALEAFF
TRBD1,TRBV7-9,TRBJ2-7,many,TGTGCCAGCAGCTTAACCGGGACAGGGGGCTACGAGCAGTACTTC,CASSLTGTGGYEQYF
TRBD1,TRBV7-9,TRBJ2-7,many,TGTGCCAGCAGCCCCGGACAGGGTTGGTACTTC,CASSPGQGWYF
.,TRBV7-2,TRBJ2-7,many,TGTGCCAGCAGCTTAGCCTCTACAGACCCAGGGGTAAACGAGCAGTACTTC,CASSLASTDPGVNEQYF
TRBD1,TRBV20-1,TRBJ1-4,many,TGCAGTGCCAGTCGAGACAGGGGTGAAAAACTGTTTTTT,CSASRDRGEKLFF
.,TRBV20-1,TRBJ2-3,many,TGCAGTGCTAGAGCCCGGGAGCAAGTAGATACGCAGTATTTT,CSARAREQVDTQYF
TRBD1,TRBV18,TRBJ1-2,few,TGTGCCAGCACCCGGGACAGCTATGGCTACACCTTC,CASTRDSYGYTF
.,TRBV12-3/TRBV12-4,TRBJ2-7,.,TGTGCCAGCAGTTTAGGGACTTCCCCCACCCCTTCCGAGCAGTACTTC,CASSLGTSPTPSEQYF
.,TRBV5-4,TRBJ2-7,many,TGTGCCAGCAGCTTGAACGGCGGGGCCACCTACGAGCAGTACTTC,CASSLNGGATYEQYF
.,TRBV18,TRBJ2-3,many,TGTGCCAGCTCACCCGCGGGCGTAGATACGCAGTATTTT,CASSPAGVDTQYF
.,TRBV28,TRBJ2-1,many,TGTGCCAGCTCAGGTGTCTGGGGAGACAATGAGCAGTTCTTC,CASSGVWGDNEQFF
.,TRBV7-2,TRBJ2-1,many,TGTGCCAGCAGCATACATCAGGCATCCTACAATGAGCAGTTCTTC,CASSIHQASYNEQFF
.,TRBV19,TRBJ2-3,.,TGTGCCAGTAGTCCCGTCCGACAGCTCACAGATACGCAGTATTTT,CASSPVRQLTDTQYF
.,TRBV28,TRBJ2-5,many,TGTGCCAGCATCATGAAGGGACCACGCCAAGAGACCCAGTACTTC,CASIMKGPRQETQYF
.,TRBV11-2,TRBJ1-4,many,TGTGCCAGCAGCTTAGATCGGAGGGCCAGAGGGGAAAAACTGTTTTTT,CASSLDRRARGEKLFF
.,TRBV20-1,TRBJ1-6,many,TGCAGTGCTAGTGAACGTACAGGGTACAATTCACCCCTCCACTTT,CSASERTGYNSPLHF
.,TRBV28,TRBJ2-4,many,TGTGCCAGCAGTCCTCTGGACTCTCTAGCCAAAAACATTCAGTACTTC,CASSPLDSLAKNIQYF
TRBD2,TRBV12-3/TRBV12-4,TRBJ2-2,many,TGTGCCAGCAGTTCCACCCGGGGGGGCCTGGCCGGGGAGCTGTTTTTT,CASSSTRGGLAGELFF
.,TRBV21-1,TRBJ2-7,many,TGTGCCATCCCAGGCGGGGTGACCTACGAGCAGTACTTC,CAIPGGVTYEQYF
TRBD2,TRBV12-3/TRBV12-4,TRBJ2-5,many,TGTGCCAGCAGTCCCCGTCCCGTTACTAGCGGGGGAGGAGAGACCCAGTACTTC,CASSPRPVTSGGGETQYF
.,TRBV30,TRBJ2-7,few,TGTGCCTGGAGCGTCACAAGAGACTACGAGCAGTACTTC,CAWSVTRDYEQYF